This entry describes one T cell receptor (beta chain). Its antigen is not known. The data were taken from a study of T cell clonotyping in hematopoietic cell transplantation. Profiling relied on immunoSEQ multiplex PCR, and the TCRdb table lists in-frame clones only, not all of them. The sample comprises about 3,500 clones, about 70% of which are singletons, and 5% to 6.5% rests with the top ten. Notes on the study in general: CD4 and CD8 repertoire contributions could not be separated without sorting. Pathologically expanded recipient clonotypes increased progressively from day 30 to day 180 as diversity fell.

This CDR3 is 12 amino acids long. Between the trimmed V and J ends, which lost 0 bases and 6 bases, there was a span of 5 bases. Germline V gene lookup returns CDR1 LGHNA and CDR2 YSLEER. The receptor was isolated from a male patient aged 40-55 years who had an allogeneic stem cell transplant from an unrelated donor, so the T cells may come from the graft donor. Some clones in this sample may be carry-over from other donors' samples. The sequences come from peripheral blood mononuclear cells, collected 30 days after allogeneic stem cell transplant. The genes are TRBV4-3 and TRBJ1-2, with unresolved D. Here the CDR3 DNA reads TGCGCCAGCAGCCAAGATCCGAATGGCTACACCTTC. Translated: CASSQDPNGYTF.